This T cell receptor beta chain was recorded in a study of T cell repertoires in cytomegalovirus infection. About the study: Based on public TCR beta signatures, there were indications of CMV infection and of a matching HLA type. General study findings and limits: Dominant in the ex vivo response were TCR beta clonotypes restricted by HLA-C and specific for CMV. Totalled public TCR beta family frequency picked out people who carried CMV plus the relevant HLA.

TCRdb ran MiXCR on the reads and lists one entry per CDR3 protein. Among about 570,000 distinct CDR3 sequences, roughly 42% were seen once, and the ten largest hold over 45%. CDR3 length equals 16 residues. Germline-derived CDR1 and CDR2 are SGHVS and FQNEAQ. V was pared by 5 bases and J by 4 bases, with 9 bases of the junction left unmatched. On this clonotype: Its antigen is unidentified.

The TCR sequence derives from a human donor in good health (CMV status not recorded). Some clones in this sample may be carry-over from other donors' samples. The sample was cultured PBMCs, taken from culture after CMV antigen stimulation. This rearrangement joins TRBV7-8 to TRBJ2-1; 9 bases agree with TRBD2. The CDR3 protein is CASSRRETSGYNEQFF. The CDR3 DNA reads as TGTGCCAGCAGCCGAAGAGAGACTAGCGGTTACAATGAGCAGTTCTTC.